This T cell receptor beta chain was captured in a study of early T cells in non-severe SARS-CoV-2 infection. Study overall: Sequencing input comprised bulk RNA from unsorted whole blood; chain pairing was not available.

Trimming pared 3 bases from V and 2 bases from J, leaving 13 bases between. CDR1 is WSHSY, CDR2 SAAADI, per germline. The CDR3 runs 15 residues. Individual cDNA molecules each received unique molecular identifiers attached to them. TCRdb independently ran MiXCR on the 5' RACE reads; one entry per CDR3 protein. This sample has tens of thousands of distinct CDR3 sequences, with approximately 4.6% found just once. Study-wide results and caveats: The matching step, a VDJdb search, favored anti-spike CD8 responses and missed private and CD4 specificities.

This clonotype was observed at least ten times. What it binds is unknown. The chain has TRBV10-2 and TRBJ1-2; D uncertain. The source of this sequence is an adult who was a healthcare worker with PCR-confirmed SARS-CoV-2 infection or an uninfected control (not recorded which). Sequenced input: whole blood. The CDR3 nucleotides read TGCGCCAGCAGTGAAGGCCAGACCCCAAACTATGGCTACACCTTC. It encodes CASSEGQTPNYGYTF.